This TCR beta chain was obtained from a study of cytomegalovirus exposure and HLA in healthy donors. Study context: Researchers found that about 84% of 398 genotyped donors fell within the Caucasian-associated ancestry cluster. Findings and limits, study-wide: An apparent linkage of common viral pathogens to several of the most significant clusters emerged in a later analysis. In an earlier analysis, productive rearrangement rates for most beta V segments clustered near 87% or 30%.

Donors in the study were healthy people who gave bone marrow. Both 60 Vbeta primers and 13 Jbeta primers went into the PCR. Generated by immunoSEQ multiplex PCR, the TCRdb table keeps only in-frame clones and is missing some. The sample lists 95,000 to 150,000 clones; approximately 78% were seen once. Trimming cost V 2 bases and J 4 bases, with 9 bases left between them. Germline V gene lookup returns CDR1 MNHNY and CDR2 SVGAGI (reference sequence). The CDR3 totals 13 residues. About this clone itself: Its antigen is unidentified.

Sequences were obtained from PBMCs. This rearrangement joins TRBV6-6 to TRBJ2-7; D might be TRBD2 (5 bases). This clonotype originated in a woman younger than 45 in good health and CMV-seropositive. Written as DNA, the CDR3 is TGTGCCAGCAGTTACAGCGGTTCGTACGAGCAGTACTTC. As protein: CASSYSGSYEQYF.